These T cell receptor beta chains were read from a single sample in a study of blood T cell repertoires in COVID-19. Clones were sequenced by immunoSEQ multiplex PCR, and TCRdb holds only the in-frame ones, with some missing. The sample has about 78,000 clones, about 88% seen once. Material for sequencing was peripheral blood. The receptors derive from a man between 65 and 85 years old with active or convalescent COVID-19. Both conserved end residues are part of each CDR3. D genes are given only for firm matches. Where a row states a size, it is once, few, many or the class of an expanded clone; other rows omit it.

J | V | D | size | CDR3 | DNA
TRBJ1-2 | TRBV19 | - | - | CASSMGDRSYGYTF | TGTGCCAGTAGTATGGGTGACAGAAGTTATGGCTACACCTTC
TRBJ2-5 | TRBV9 | - | - | CASSTSGHPGQETQYF | TGTGCCAGCAGTACCTCGGGACACCCAGGCCAAGAGACCCAGTACTTC
TRBJ2-3 | TRBV7-6 | TRBD2 | - | CASSFGLAGGSDTQYF | TGTGCCAGCAGCTTCGGACTAGCGGGGGGATCGGATACGCAGTATTTT
TRBJ1-4 | TRBV4-1 | TRBD1 | - | CASSQAGTADEKLFF | TGCGCCAGCAGCCAGGCCGGGACAGCTGATGAAAAACTGTTTTTT
TRBJ2-1 | TRBV5-4 | TRBD1 | - | CASSLGQGAYEQFF | TGTGCCAGCAGCTTGGGACAGGGGGCCTATGAGCAGTTCTTC
TRBJ2-7 | TRBV30 | TRBD2 | - | CAWSPRGGRKQYF | TGTGCCTGGAGTCCGCGGGGGGGCCGTAAGCAGTACTTC
TRBJ1-3 | TRBV19 | - | - | CAARGGTRFSGNTIYF | TGTGCCGCGCGGGGAGGCACCCGGTTCTCTGGAAACACCATATATTTT
TRBJ2-1 | TRBV10-3 | TRBD1 | once | CATFDRGLNEQFF | TGTGCCACCTTCGACAGGGGGCTCAATGAGCAGTTCTTC
TRBJ1-1 | TRBV15 | - | few | CATSRDRTDTEAFF | TGTGCCACCAGCAGAGATCGCACGGACACTGAAGCTTTCTTT
TRBJ1-2 | TRBV10-2 | TRBD1 | - | CASSESGQGAWGYTF | TGCGCCAGCAGTGAGTCGGGACAGGGGGCTTGGGGCTACACCTTC
TRBJ2-7 | TRBV12-3/TRBV12-4 | TRBD2 | - | CASAGTSGGGQYF | TGTGCCAGTGCCGGGACTAGCGGTGGTGGGCAGTACTTC
TRBJ2-5 | TRBV7-9 | - | few | CASSRPLALQETQYF | TGTGCCAGCAGCAGACCTCTAGCGTTACAAGAGACCCAGTACTTC
TRBJ2-7 | TRBV30 | TRBD2 | - | CAWSVLAGVGEQYF | TGTGCCTGGAGTGTTTTAGCGGGAGTAGGTGAGCAGTACTTC
TRBJ1-4 | TRBV5-4 | TRBD1 | - | CASSSRTGVSREKLFF | TGTGCCAGCAGCTCGCGGACAGGGGTTTCGCGGGAAAAACTGTTTTTT
TRBJ1-1 | TRBV5-1 | - | - | CASSLAGGNTEAFF | TGCGCCAGCAGCTTGGCGGGAGGGAACACTGAAGCTTTCTTT
TRBJ2-4 | TRBV7-8 | - | - | CASSLPSSMEIAEEAKNIQYF | TGTGCCAGCAGCTTACCATCCTCTATGGAGATCGCGGAAGAAGCCAAAAACATTCAGTACTTC
TRBJ1-1 | TRBV10-2 | - | - | CASSVRQANTEAFF | TGCGCCAGCAGTGTCAGACAAGCGAACACTGAAGCTTTCTTT
TRBJ1-2 | TRBV6-5 | - | - | CASSLGQNYGYTF | TGTGCCAGCAGCCTAGGACAGAACTATGGCTACACCTTC
TRBJ1-1 | TRBV11-2 | TRBD1 | - | CASSPGTGGTEAFF | TGTGCCAGCAGCCCCGGGACAGGCGGAACTGAAGCTTTCTTT
TRBJ2-3 | TRBV7-2 | - | - | CASSPITAVGTQYF | TGTGCCAGCAGCCCGATCACTGCGGTTGGGACGCAGTATTTT
TRBJ1-1 | TRBV6-5 | TRBD1 | - | CASTGQGVTEAFF | TGTGCCAGCACCGGACAGGGGGTTACTGAAGCTTTCTTT
TRBJ1-2 | TRBV6-5 | TRBD1 | - | CASSLQGAGGYTF | TGTGCCAGCAGTTTACAGGGGGCAGGGGGCTACACCTTC
TRBJ2-3 | TRBV7-6 | TRBD2 | - | CASSLVRGGSDTQYF | TGTGCCAGCAGCTTAGTACGGGGGGGATCAGATACGCAGTATTTT
TRBJ2-7 | TRBV2 | - | - | CASSLAYEQYF | TGTGCCAGCAGTCTAGCCTACGAGCAGTACTTC
TRBJ1-1 | TRBV6-5 | - | - | CASKTSTANTEAFF | TGTGCCAGCAAAACGTCCACAGCGAACACTGAAGCTTTCTTT
TRBJ1-5 | TRBV7-9 | - | - | CASSLFLGSGNQPQHF | TGTGCCAGCAGCTTATTCCTCGGGTCAGGGAATCAGCCCCAGCATTTT
TRBJ2-5 | TRBV9 | TRBD1 | - | CASSEGQGRRETQYF | TGTGCCAGCAGCGAGGGACAGGGGAGAAGAGAGACCCAGTACTTC
TRBJ2-5 | TRBV9 | - | - | CASTVGSSLQETQYF | TGTGCCAGCACTGTCGGGTCTAGCCTCCAAGAGACCCAGTACTTC
TRBJ2-1 | TRBV9 | TRBD2 | - | CASSLAGGANNEQFF | TGTGCCAGCAGCCTAGCGGGAGGAGCAAACAATGAGCAGTTCTTC
TRBJ2-2 | TRBV6-5 | TRBD2 | - | CASKRTSSNTGELFF | TGTGCCAGCAAACGGACTAGCTCGAACACCGGGGAGCTGTTTTTT
TRBJ1-4 | TRBV19 | TRBD1 | - | CASSQGASDEKLFF | TGTGCCAGTAGCCAGGGGGCTAGTGATGAAAAACTGTTTTTT
TRBJ1-1 | TRBV3-1/TRBV3-2 | - | - | CASSQDRSTGKAFF | TGTGCCAGCAGCCAAGATAGGTCCACAGGTAAAGCTTTCTTT
TRBJ2-7 | TRBV7-2 | TRBD1 | - | CASSLGPTGDHEQYF | TGTGCCAGCAGCTTAGGCCCTACAGGGGACCACGAGCAGTACTTC
TRBJ2-5 | TRBV3-1/TRBV3-2 | - | - | CASSQVVGQGLVFETQYF | TGTGCCAGCAGCCAAGTAGTGGGACAGGGACTAGTCTTCGAGACCCAGTACTTC
TRBJ2-7 | TRBV7-8 | TRBD1 | - | CASSLGTGGLTYEQYF | TGTGCCAGCAGCTTAGGGACAGGGGGCTTAACCTACGAGCAGTACTTC
TRBJ2-2 | TRBV28 | - | - | CASSLFRQTGELFF | TGTGCCAGCAGTTTATTTCGACAGACCGGGGAGCTGTTTTTT
TRBJ1-2 | TRBV6-5 | - | - | CASSYSPSRTAYGYTF | TGTGCCAGCAGTTACTCACCCTCAAGGACAGCCTATGGCTACACCTTC
TRBJ2-5 | TRBV28 | - | - | CASRSTGILGTQYF | TGTGCCAGCAGGTCCACCGGGATTCTCGGGACCCAGTACTTC
TRBJ2-2 | TRBV11-2 | - | - | CASSLSRNTGELFF | TGTGCCAGCAGCTTATCGAGGAACACCGGGGAGCTGTTTTTT
TRBJ1-1 | TRBV7-3 | TRBD1 | - | CASSLGQGNTEAFF | TGTGCCAGCAGCTTGGGACAGGGGAACACTGAAGCTTTCTTT
TRBJ2-7 | TRBV6-2/TRBV6-3 | - | - | CASSQLYEQYF | TGTGCCAGCAGTCAACTCTACGAGCAGTACTTC
TRBJ1-2 | TRBV4-2 | TRBD1 | - | CASSHTRDRVGYGYTF | TGTGCCAGCAGCCACACCCGGGACAGGGTGGGGTATGGCTACACCTTC
TRBJ1-2 | TRBV10-3 | - | - | CAIQLRSGSYTF | TGTGCCATTCAACTTCGGAGCGGGAGCTACACCTTC
TRBJ1-2 | TRBV28 | TRBD1 | - | CASSPTGGYDYGYTF | TGTGCCAGCAGCCCGACAGGGGGCTACGACTATGGCTACACCTTC
TRBJ1-1 | TRBV5-4 | - | - | CASSRNPGDYTEAFF | TGTGCCAGCAGCCGCAACCCTGGAGATTATACTGAAGCTTTCTTT
TRBJ1-1 | TRBV7-9 | - | - | CASSLTQEAFF | TGTGCCAGCAGCTTAACACAGGAAGCTTTCTTT
TRBJ1-3 | TRBV9 | TRBD1 | - | CASSVGQGAGGNTIYF | TGTGCCAGCAGCGTAGGACAGGGGGCGGGTGGAAACACCATATATTTT
TRBJ1-2 | TRBV28 | - | - | CASRSDSRNYGYTF | TGTGCCAGCAGGTCGGACAGCCGTAACTATGGCTACACCTTC
TRBJ1-6 | TRBV11-2 | - | - | CASSRWLGLPGNSPLHF | TGTGCCAGCAGCCGATGGTTGGGCCTGCCGGGGAATTCACCCCTCCACTTT
TRBJ2-7 | TRBV30 | TRBD1 | - | CAWGDSLYEQYF | TGTGCCTGGGGGGACAGCCTCTACGAGCAGTACTTC